This T cell receptor (beta chain) comes out of a study of blood T cell repertoires in COVID-19. Study in general: The cDNA or gDNA used as material had been derived from T cells, B-cell-depleted T cells, or PBMCs.

V lost 5 bases to trimming and J lost 2 bases; unmatched junction nucleotides: 3. Germline CDR1 is KGHSH and CDR2 is LQKENI. The CDR3 extends over 14 amino acids. As handled by the study authors: Using reference gene primer amplification, nucleated cell counts were estimated. The protocol was immunoSEQ multiplex PCR, while the TCRdb copy is restricted to in-frame clones and leaves out a portion. That table gives V, J and clone size, and the DNA gave D and trimming. The top ten clones hold under 4.5% of a sample with almost 50,000 clones, more than 75% of them seen once. The receptor was isolated from a human donor in a cohort sampled during active COVID-19. The sample consisted of peripheral blood. The chain recombines TRBV18 with TRBJ2-7, with 10 bases matching TRBD1. The DNA of the CDR3 is TGTGCCAGCTCAGGGACAGGGGATCCCTACGAGCAGTACGTC. Residues: CASSGTGDPYEQYV.